This TCR beta chain comes out of a study of cytomegalovirus exposure and HLA in healthy donors. Study-level results: In vitro, three CMV-associated chains proved specific for CMV antigens. Investigators reported 164 TCR beta chains as tied to cytomegalovirus. Some public TCRs appeared in many individuals, while most sequences were rare.

Concerning this clone itself: Its antigen is unknown.

The donors were part of the validation cohort of 120 subjects. That cohort was separate from the first cohort, which comprised under 700 subjects. The method was immunoSEQ multiplex PCR; TCRdb's version includes in-frame clones alone and lacks a portion of them. The sample holds over 150,000 clones, around 85% seen once. The V gene's germline CDR1 is SGHAT and CDR2 FQNNGV. The CDR3 extends over 16 amino acids. V lost 5 bases and J lost 2, with 17 bases in between. What was sequenced was PBMCs. The TCR comes from a man younger than 35 in good health and CMV-seropositive. The chain couples TRBV11-2 to TRBJ2-3, with a weak D call TRBD2 (5 bases). CDR3 sequence: CASSERAVALTDTQYF. CDR3 sequence (DNA): TGTGCCAGCAGCGAGAGGGCGGTCGCACTCACAGATACGCAGTATTTT. Filled out from reference TRBV11-2 and TRBJ2-3, the complete variable domain reads EAGVAQSPRYKIIEKRQSVAFWCNPISGHATLYWYQQILGQGPKLLIQFQNNGVVDDSQLPKDRFSAERLKGVDSTLKIQPAKLEDSAVYLCASSERAVALTDTQYFGPGTRLTVL.